These 10 T cell receptor beta chains were sequenced from one sample in a study of blood T cell repertoires in COVID-19 (dated by TCRdb to the early 2020s). Library prep was done by the immunoSEQ multiplex PCR assay. Entries here come from immuneACCESS through TCRdb and include only in-frame sequences with V and J called. Some clones fail to appear in such tables; in the studies checked, an unresolved V gene covers under half of the shortfall, and the cause of the remainder is unknown. The sample table records about 310,000 clones; 90% of these occur just once. The ten largest clones add up to around 0.93% of the sample. The sequenced material came from peripheral blood. Receptor source: a middle-aged woman with COVID-19, enrolled during active disease.

The table lists this clone with a count of one. This CDR3 is CASSSRQVVMTDTQYF. DNA of the CDR3: TGTGCCAGCAGCTCGAGACAGGTAGTTATGACAGATACGCAGTATTTT. The V and J genes are TRBV5-6 and TRBJ2-3, with D maybe TRBD1 (6 bases). Trimming cost V 3 bases and J 3 bases, with 17 bases left between them. Looked up from germline, CDR1 is SGHDT and CDR2 is YYEEEE. The CDR3 runs to 16 residues.

The J gene is TRBJ1-4, the V gene TRBV5-6, with D perhaps TRBD1 (5 bases). Germline CDR1 and CDR2: SGHDT and YYEEEE. The CDR3 sequence is 14 residues long. V was clipped by 1 base and J by 10 bases, with 14 bases between them. Here the CDR3 reads CASSLRGRGGKLFF. The DNA for the CDR3 is TGTGCCAGCAGCTTGCGCGGGAGGGGTGGAAAACTGTTTTTT.

CDR3 sequence reads: CASSVGRASGSPDTGELFF. The CDR3 DNA reads as TGTGCCAGCAGCGTAGGTCGGGCTAGCGGGAGCCCCGACACCGGGGAGCTGTTTTTT. The V call is TRBV9, the J call TRBJ2-2; 10 bases agree with TRBD2. After removal of 0 bases from V and 3 bases from J, the junction contained 11 bases not matched to a gene. This CDR3 comprises 19 residues. The germline CDR1 and CDR2 sequences are SGDLS and YYNGEE.

This CDR3 reads CASTLVGTEAFF. As DNA, the CDR3 is TGTGCCAGCACCCTAGTGGGCACTGAAGCTTTCTTT. The chain uses TRBV11-2 and TRBJ1-1; D gene uncertain. Germline V lookup: CDR1 SGHAT, CDR2 FQNNGV. The V end lost 7 bases, the J end lost 4 bases, and 10 bases lay between the germline ends. The CDR3 has 12 amino acids.

This clone was seen once. The chain has TRBV5-4 and TRBJ2-2, with a weak D call TRBD1 (6 bases). The ends were cut back, 0 bases at V and 2 bases at J, with 14 bases in the middle. Germline-derived CDR1 and CDR2 are SGHNT and YYREEE (reference sequence). The CDR3 length is 17 residues. CDR3 in DNA: TGTGCCAGCAGCTTGGGGGTACGGGACACAAACACCGGGGAGCTGTTTTTT. Its translation: CASSLGVRDTNTGELFF.

The rearrangement links TRBV7-3 to TRBJ2-7; D possibly corresponds to TRBD2 (6 bases). The CDR3 spans 15 residues. V shed 6 bases and J shed 4 bases, with 19 bases lying between them. The germline CDR1 and CDR2 sequences are SGHTA and FQGTGA. The CDR3 sequence is CASSPKPGSLYEQYF. The CDR3 coding sequence is TGTGCCAGCAGTCCAAAGCCCGGGAGCCTATACGAGCAGTACTTC.

The J gene is TRBJ2-5, the V gene TRBV29-1; 12 bases line up with TRBD1. The CDR3 is made up of 18 amino acids. The germline gives CDR1 SQVTM, CDR2 ANQGSEA. V gave up 6 bases and J gave up 4 bases; unmatched junction bases: 18. CDR3 bases: TGCAGCGTCCAAGGGACAGGGGGCCTAACCCTTGTACCAGAGACCCAGTACTTC. Its protein product is CSVQGTGGLTLVPETQYF.

The gene calls are TRBV7-2 and TRBJ2-3; 7 bases line up with TRBD1. Per the germline V gene, CDR1 is SGHTA and CDR2 is FQGNSA. Losses at the gene ends were 1 base for V and 5 bases for J; bases not matched to a gene: 3. CDR3 length: 14 residues. CDR3 region: CASSLGDRRDTQYF. The DNA of the CDR3 is TGTGCCAGCAGCTTAGGGGACAGACGAGATACGCAGTATTTT.

This clone was picked up a small number of times. The gene calls are TRBV6-2 or TRBV6-3 and TRBJ2-7, with D tentatively TRBD2 (5 bases). Germline V gene lookup returns CDR1 MNHEY and CDR2 SVGEGT. This CDR3 contains 14 residues. Trimming removed 4 bases from V and 4 bases from J, with 14 bases in between. As DNA, the CDR3 is TGTGCCAGCAGTTCGTCCGACTACCCATACGAGCAGTACTTC. Residues: CASSSSDYPYEQYF.

The gene calls are TRBV5-1 and TRBJ2-2; D gene ambiguous. CDR1 and CDR2 (germline): SGHRS, YFSETQ. Trimming pared 2 bases from V and 1 base from J, leaving 3 bases between. The CDR3 totals 13 residues. DNA of the CDR3: TGCGCCAGCAGCTTACTGAACACCGGGGAGCTGTTTTTT. Protein: CASSLLNTGELFF.